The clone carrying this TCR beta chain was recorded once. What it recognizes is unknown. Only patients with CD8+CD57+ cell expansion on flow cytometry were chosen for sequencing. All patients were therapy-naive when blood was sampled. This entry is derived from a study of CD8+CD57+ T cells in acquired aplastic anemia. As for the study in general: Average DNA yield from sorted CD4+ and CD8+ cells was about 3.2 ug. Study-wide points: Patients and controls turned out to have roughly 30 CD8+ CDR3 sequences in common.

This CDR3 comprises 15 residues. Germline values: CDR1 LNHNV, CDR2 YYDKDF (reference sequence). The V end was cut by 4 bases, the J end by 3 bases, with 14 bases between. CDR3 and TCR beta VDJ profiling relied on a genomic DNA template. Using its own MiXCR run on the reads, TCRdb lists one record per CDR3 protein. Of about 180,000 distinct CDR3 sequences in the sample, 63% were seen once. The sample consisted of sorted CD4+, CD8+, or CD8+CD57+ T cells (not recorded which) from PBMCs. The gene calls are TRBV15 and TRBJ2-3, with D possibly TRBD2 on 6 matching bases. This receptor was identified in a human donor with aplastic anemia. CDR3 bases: TGTGCCACCAGCATCGGGCGGGAAGGGACAGATACGCAGTATTTT. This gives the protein CATSIGREGTDTQYF.